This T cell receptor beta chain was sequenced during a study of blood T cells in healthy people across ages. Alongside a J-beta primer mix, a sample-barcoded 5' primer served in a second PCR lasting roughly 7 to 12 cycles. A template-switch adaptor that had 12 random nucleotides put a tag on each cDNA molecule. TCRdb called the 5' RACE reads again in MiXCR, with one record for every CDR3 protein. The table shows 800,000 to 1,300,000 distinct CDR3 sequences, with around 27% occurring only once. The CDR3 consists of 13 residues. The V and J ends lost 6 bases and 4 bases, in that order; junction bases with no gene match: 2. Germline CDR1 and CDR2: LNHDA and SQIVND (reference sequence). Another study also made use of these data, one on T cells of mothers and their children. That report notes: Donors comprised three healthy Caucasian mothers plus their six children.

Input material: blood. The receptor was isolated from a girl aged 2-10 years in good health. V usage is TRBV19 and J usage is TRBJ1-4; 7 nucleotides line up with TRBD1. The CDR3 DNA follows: TGTGCCAGTAGGGGGACAGTTAATGAAAAACTGTTTTTT. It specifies CASRGTVNEKLFF.